A single sample gave rise to the 14 T cell receptor beta chains below, sequenced in a study of naive and memory T cell subsets. Four PCR rounds used nested alpha and beta constant region primers plus the SP2 primer. One entry per CDR3 protein results from TCRdb running MiXCR on the 5' RACE reads. The table has tens of thousands of distinct CDR3 sequences, 16% seen once. The library had UMIs added by 3' ligation of an oligonucleotide to TCR cDNA. The receptors were sampled from a female donor in good health.

This clonotype was counted between two and nine times. This rearrangement joins TRBV7-6 to TRBJ2-7; 9 nucleotides match TRBD2. From germline, CDR1 is SGHVS and CDR2 FNYEAQ. The V and J ends lost 1 base and 2 bases, in that order; junction bases with no gene match: 3. The CDR3 is 15 residues long. The CDR3 sequence: CASSLGAGGPYEQYF. CDR3 nucleotides: TGTGCCAGCAGCTTAGGAGCGGGGGGACCCTACGAGCAGTACTTC.

Only a few counts were recorded for this clonotype. The chain combines TRBV29-1 with TRBJ2-3, with TRBD1 matching 10 bases. Germline values: CDR1 SQVTM, CDR2 ANQGSEA. V was pared by 6 bases and J by 2 bases, with 2 bases of the junction left unmatched. There are 13 residues in the CDR3. CDR3 region: CSVTGGFTDTQYF. CDR3 sequence (DNA): TGCAGCGTGACAGGGGGCTTCACAGATACGCAGTATTTT.

This clonotype was seen a handful of times. The V and J genes are TRBV20-1 and TRBJ1-3; TRBD1 agrees at 7 bases. From germline, CDR1 is DFQATT and CDR2 SNEGSKA (reference sequence). This CDR3 is 14 amino acids long. J lost 0 bases, V lost 3 bases, and 2 bases had no gene match. In DNA form, the CDR3 reads TGCAGTGCTAGGACAGGGTTCTCTGGAAACACCATATATTTT. This sequence encodes CSARTGFSGNTIYF.

This clonotype is categorized as medium-sized. This sequence joins TRBV12-3 or TRBV12-4 and TRBJ2-1, with 10 bases lining up with TRBD2. CDR3 length: 15 residues. With V trimmed by 5 bases and J by 7 bases, 8 bases remained unmatched. This CDR3 reads CASSSGGAGGNEQFF. DNA for the CDR3: TGTGCCAGCAGTAGCGGGGGGGCCGGCGGGAATGAGCAGTTCTTC.

This clonotype has more than one count but fewer than ten. As DNA, the CDR3 is TGTGCCAGCAGTGATGGGGATTTAGCCAAAAACATTCAGTACTTC. It is translated as CASSDGDLAKNIQYF. V usage is TRBV25-1 and J usage is TRBJ2-4; no clear D gene. Germline V gene sequence: CDR1 MGHDK, CDR2 SYGVNS. Trimming shortened V by 3 bases and J by 0 bases, and 9 bases separated the two germline ends. The CDR3 runs 15 residues.

This clonotype has at least ten counts. The chain carries TRBV6-5 and TRBJ2-3; TRBD2 is a possible D gene (6 bases). The ends were cut back, 7 bases at V and 0 bases at J, with 14 bases in the middle. Germline values: CDR1 MNHEY, CDR2 SVGAGI. CDR3 length: 15 amino acids. The CDR3, as DNA: TGTGCCAGCACCGTTAGCGGATTAAGCACAGATACGCAGTATTTT. Translating gives CASTVSGLSTDTQYF.

This clonotype has at least ten counts. The V gene is TRBV6-1, the J gene TRBJ2-7; D not resolved. Trimming took 6 bases from V and 3 from J, leaving 9 bases between them. From germline, CDR1 is MNHNS and CDR2 SASEGT. The CDR3 length is 12 residues. The CDR3 sequence is CASRYSLYEQYF. The CDR3 nucleotides are TGTGCCAGCAGGTACAGCCTCTACGAGCAGTACTTC.

There are many counts of this clonotype. The chain couples TRBV20-1 to TRBJ1-2, with D perhaps TRBD1 (6 bases). Germline V lookup: CDR1 DFQATT, CDR2 SNEGSKA (reference sequence). This CDR3 comprises 13 residues. V was clipped by 4 bases and J by 4 bases, with 13 bases between them. The CDR3 loop is CSATLTGAYGYTF. The CDR3 region has the DNA TGCAGTGCTACCCTGACAGGAGCCTATGGCTACACCTTC.

This clonotype was recorded at least ten times. This chain connects TRBV6-2 or TRBV6-3 to TRBJ1-2; D not resolved. Germline CDR1 MNHEY, CDR2 SVGEGT. The CDR3 is 14 residues long. Trimming left V 2 bases short and J 6 bases short, with 13 bases between. The DNA for the CDR3 is TGTGCCAGCAGTTACGCTGGGGATAGTAATGGCTACACCTTC. Its translation: CASSYAGDSNGYTF.

Judged by abundance, this clonotype is medium-sized (0.01 to 0.1%). J is TRBJ2-5 and V is TRBV6-5; 7 nucleotides match TRBD2. V trimming: 4 bases; J trimming: 4 bases; junction bases outside the gene matches: 6. The CDR3 is 14 residues long. Germline loops: CDR1 MNHEY, CDR2 SVGAGI. The CDR3 coding sequence is TGTGCCAGCAGTTCTCCGGGGGGAGGAGAGACCCAGTACTTC. Protein product: CASSSPGGGETQYF.

This clonotype was seen a handful of times. The gene calls are TRBV5-1 and TRBJ2-7, with 8 bases aligning to TRBD2. The CDR3 sequence is 14 residues long. CDR1 SGHRS and CDR2 YFSETQ come from the germline V gene. Germline trimming cut 4 bases from V and 3 bases from J; bases unmatched to any gene: 6. The CDR3 bases are TGCGCCAGCAGCGGTAGCGGGGACTACTACGAGCAGTACTTC. It translates to CASSGSGDYYEQYF. The whole variable domain, filled in from reference TRBV5-1 and TRBJ2-7, reads KAGVTQTPRYLIKTRGQQVTLSCSPISGHRSVSWYQQTPGQGLQFLFEYFSETQRNKGNFPGRFSGRQFSNSRSEMNVSTLELGDSALYLCASSGSGDYYEQYFGPGTRLTVT.

This rearrangement joins TRBV12-3 or TRBV12-4 to TRBJ2-7; TRBD1 agrees at 10 bases. V was clipped by 3 bases and J by 0 bases; unmatched bases: 11. This CDR3 spans 18 amino acids. The CDR3 is CASSLIITRDRGSYEQYF. The CDR3 DNA follows: TGTGCCAGCAGTTTGATCATCACCCGGGACAGGGGCTCCTACGAGCAGTACTTC.

The chain combines TRBV6-1 with TRBJ2-1; 11 bases line up with TRBD1. CDR1 and CDR2 (germline): MNHNS, SASEGT. This CDR3 spans 15 amino acids. V shed 7 bases and J 9 bases; nucleotides not matched to a gene: 11. The CDR3 spells CASTLSGQGAPEQFF. For the CDR3, the DNA is TGTGCCAGCACCCTCTCCGGACAGGGGGCGCCTGAGCAGTTCTTC.

The chain uses TRBV7-2 and TRBJ2-7; TRBD2 aligns across 8 bases. The CDR3 loop spans 14 amino acids. V lost 1 base to trimming and J lost 2 bases; unmatched junction nucleotides: 1. CDR1 and CDR2 (germline): SGHTA, FQGNSA. The CDR3 nucleotides read TGTGCCAGCAGCTTAGGGCGGGGGGCCTACGAGCAGTACTTC. This encodes CASSLGRGAYEQYF.